These 15 T cell receptor beta chains share one sample of origin, sequenced in a study of control samples from healthy donors and cancer patients. The method was immunoSEQ multiplex PCR; TCRdb's version includes in-frame clones alone and lacks a portion of them. Of roughly 370,000 clones in the sample, 75% to 95% were seen once. The sample was PBMCs. Every receptor here comes from a man aged 35 to 55 with head and neck cancer.

The J gene is TRBJ2-5, the V gene TRBV27; possible D gene TRBD2, 5 bases. This CDR3 is built from 13 residues. V dropped 6 bases and J dropped 0 bases, with 8 bases sitting between them. Germline V CDR1 and CDR2: MNHEY, SMNVEV (reference sequence). The CDR3 region is CASSPGYQETQYF. CDR3 DNA sequence: TGTGCCAGCAGCCCGGGATACCAAGAGACCCAGTACTTC.

V is TRBV9 and J is TRBJ2-3; either TRBD1 or TRBD2 may fit D (5 bases each). The CDR3 is made up of 12 amino acids. Trimming took 4 bases from V and 5 from J, leaving 8 bases between them. From germline, CDR1 is SGDLS and CDR2 YYNGEE. DNA of the CDR3: TGTGCCAGCAGCCTGGGGGAAGATACGCAGTATTTT. It codes for CASSLGEDTQYF.

The chain recombines TRBV6-5 with TRBJ2-3; 8 nucleotides agree with TRBD2. This CDR3 contains 15 residues. Looked up from germline, CDR1 is MNHEY and CDR2 is SVGAGI. V was pared by 5 bases and J by 4 bases, with 8 bases of the junction left unmatched. CDR3 sequence (DNA): TGTGCCAGCAGTAGCGGGGGTAGGGGGGCAGATACGCAGTATTTT. Translation gives CASSSGGRGADTQYF.

The chain combines TRBV28 with TRBJ1-6; no firm D call. Between the trimmed V and J ends, which lost 10 bases and 13 bases, there was a span of 20 bases. Germline CDR1 is MDHEN and CDR2 is SYDVKM. The CDR3 runs to 13 residues. CDR3 region: CANQAGLQEPLHF. The CDR3 DNA reads TGTGCCAACCAGGCAGGCCTTCAGGAGCCCCTCCACTTT.

The CDR3 protein is CASSPVRGSGNTIYF. The CDR3 DNA reads as TGTGCCAGCAGCCCGGTTCGGGGCTCTGGAAACACCATATATTTT. This sequence joins TRBV5-6 and TRBJ1-3; D uncertain. CDR3 length: 15 amino acids. Deletions cut 4 bases from V and 0 bases from J, with 11 bases between. Looked up from germline, CDR1 is SGHDT and CDR2 is YYEEEE.

The chain joins TRBV5-1 to TRBJ2-3; TRBD2 agrees at 12 bases. The CDR3 has 17 amino acids. The trim removed 2 bases at V and 6 bases at J, leaving 10 bases unmatched. CDR1 and CDR2 from the germline V gene are SGHRS and YFSETQ. The CDR3 nucleotides read TGCGCCAGCAGCTTTACCGAGACTAGCGGGAGCTCGGATACGCAGTATTTT. Translating gives CASSFTETSGSSDTQYF.

The chain is built from TRBV11-2 and TRBJ2-5; the D is unclear. This CDR3 is 13 amino acids long. V lost 6 bases and J 1 base, leaving 9 bases between the germline ends. Per the germline V gene, CDR1 is SGHAT and CDR2 is FQNNGV. The DNA for the CDR3 is TGTGCCAGCAGAAAACTGAGCCAAGAGACCCAGTACTTC. Translated: CASRKLSQETQYF.

This clone was found a few times. V usage is TRBV13 and J usage is TRBJ2-7; 12 nucleotides line up with TRBD2. Germline V gene data show CDR1 as PRHDT and CDR2 as FYEKMQ (reference sequence). The CDR3 contains 19 residues. Trimming removed 2 bases from V and 0 bases from J; junction bases left unmatched: 11. Here the CDR3 DNA reads TGTGCCAGCAGCTTAACGACTAGCGGGGGCCTATTGTACTCCTACGAGCAGTACTTC. Translation gives CASSLTTSGGLLYSYEQYF. Looking up the rest from reference TRBV13 and TRBJ2-7 gives the full variable domain: AAGVIQSPRHLIKEKRETATLKCYPIPRHDTVYWYQQGPGQDPQFLISFYEKMQSDKGSIPDRFSAQQFSDYHSELNMSSLELGDSALYFCASSLTTSGGLLYSYEQYFGPGTRLTVT.

The CDR3 loop is CASSVEVHSTDTQYF. The CDR3 coding sequence is TGTGCCAGCAGCGTAGAGGTCCATAGCACAGATACGCAGTATTTT. This chain uses TRBV9 with TRBJ2-3; D unresolved. This CDR3 region has 15 residues. Germline V CDR1 and CDR2: SGDLS, YYNGEE. The germline V and J ends were trimmed by 0 bases and 0 bases, with 8 bases remaining between them.

The V call is TRBV19, the J call TRBJ2-2, with D unclear. This CDR3 spans 14 amino acids. Germline lookup yields CDR1 LNHDA and CDR2 SQIVND (reference sequence). V lost 8 bases and J lost 2, with 12 bases in between. This chain's CDR3 is CASRSTENTGELFF. As DNA, the CDR3 is TGTGCCAGTCGATCGACGGAAAACACCGGGGAGCTGTTTTTT.

The V gene is TRBV5-1, the J gene TRBJ2-3, with D perhaps given as TRBD1 or TRBD2 (5 bases each). The V end lost 0 bases, the J end lost 2 bases, and 10 bases lay between the germline ends. Per germline, CDR1 SGHRS and CDR2 YFSETQ. The CDR3 is made up of 15 amino acids. This CDR3 is CASSLVRGLTDTQYF. CDR3 nucleotide sequence: TGCGCCAGCAGCTTGGTTCGGGGCCTCACAGATACGCAGTATTTT.

The chain is built from TRBV7-2 and TRBJ1-1; 7 bases agree with TRBD1. V was clipped by 5 bases and J by 0 bases; unmatched bases: 6. Germline CDR1 reads SGHTA; CDR2 reads FQGNSA. CDR3 length: 15 residues. In DNA, the CDR3 is TGTGCCAGCAGCACCAGGACAGGAGTGAACACTGAAGCTTTCTTT. Protein product: CASSTRTGVNTEAFF.

The chain joins TRBV5-1 to TRBJ2-1, with 7 bases lining up with TRBD1. The CDR3 is 15 amino acids. The V gene end was trimmed by 5 bases and the J gene end by 8 bases; junction bases not matched to a gene: 13. Looked up from germline, CDR1 is SGHRS and CDR2 is YFSETQ. CDR3: CASSLPGTEGDEQFF. DNA for the CDR3: TGCGCCAGCAGTTTACCCGGGACAGAGGGGGATGAGCAGTTCTTC. The variable domain in full, with the rest retrieved from reference TRBV5-1 and TRBJ2-1, is KAGVTQTPRYLIKTRGQQVTLSCSPISGHRSVSWYQQTPGQGLQFLFEYFSETQRNKGNFPGRFSGRQFSNSRSEMNVSTLELGDSALYLCASSLPGTEGDEQFFGPGTRLTVL.

This rearrangement joins TRBV7-2 to TRBJ1-6; D gene unclear. The CDR3 spans 16 residues. Germline V gene data show CDR1 as SGHTA and CDR2 as FQGNSA. The V gene lost 5 bases and the J gene lost 7 bases, with 18 bases spanning the gap. The CDR3, as DNA: TGTGCCAGCAGCCCCGCTAGAGGAGGAATAAATTCACCCCTCCACTTT. Protein sequence: CASSPARGGINSPLHF.

V gene TRBV7-3 combines with J gene TRBJ2-5; D is possibly TRBD1 (6 bases). V lost 4 bases, J lost 3 bases, and 9 bases lay in between. Germline CDR1 reads SGHTA; CDR2 reads FQGTGA. This CDR3 has 13 amino acids. The CDR3 DNA sequence: TGTGCCAGCAGCTCGAACAGGGAAGAGACCCAGTACTTC. It translates to CASSSNREETQYF. The entire variable domain, with the rest obtained from reference TRBV7-3 and TRBJ2-5, is as follows: GAGVSQTPSNKVTEKGKYVELRCDPISGHTALYWYRQSLGQGPEFLIYFQGTGAADDSGLPNDRFFAVRPEGSVSTLKIQRTERGDSAVYLCASSSNREETQYFGPGTRLLVL.